The present TCR beta chain was sequenced within a study of CD8+ T cells in alopecia areata. Reverse transcribed after extraction, RNA yielded cDNA as the sequencing template. Using immunoSEQ multiplex PCR, the repertoire was profiled, and TCRdb retains in-frame clones only, with some absent. The sample shows 100,000 to 150,000 clones, around 50% of them seen only once. In alopecia areata patients, both lesional scalp punch biopsies and peripheral blood were collected. Investigators sorted PBMCs to obtain both CD4+ and CD8+ T cells. The germline V gene encodes CDR1 LGHNA and CDR2 YNFKEQ. The germline V and J ends were trimmed by 5 bases and 3 bases, with 8 bases remaining between them. This CDR3 has 14 residues.

What was sequenced was NKG2D-low CD8+ T cells sorted from blood. The chain combines TRBV4-2 with TRBJ2-6; D gene uncertain. This clonotype originated in a human donor with alopecia areata. The DNA for the CDR3 is TGTGCCAGCAGCTCCCCCGGTGGGGCCAACGTCCTGACTTTC. Residues: CASSSPGGANVLTF.